This paragraph covers one TCR beta chain sequence. As yet, its antigen is unknown. The germline gives CDR1 SEHNR, CDR2 FQNEAQ (reference sequence). With V trimmed by 5 bases and J by 13 bases, 13 bases remained unmatched. The CDR3 sequence is 15 residues long. Use of 60 Vbeta and 13 Jbeta primers characterized the PCR. This table comes from immunoSEQ multiplex PCR, and its TCRdb copy is limited to in-frame clones, with some not included. The sample lists about 200,000 clones; around 70% were seen once. This entry comes from a study of cytomegalovirus exposure and HLA in healthy donors. Study-wide findings and caveats: Cytomegalovirus association was listed for around 170 TCR beta chains.

The material sequenced was PBMCs. The V gene is TRBV7-9, the J gene TRBJ1-6; 8 nucleotides line up with TRBD1. The sequence was collected from a man aged 35 to 55 in good health and CMV-seropositive. CDR3 sequence: CASSPAAGQVFPLHF. The CDR3 DNA reads as TGTGCCAGCAGCCCCGCCGCGGGACAGGTGTTCCCCCTCCACTTT.